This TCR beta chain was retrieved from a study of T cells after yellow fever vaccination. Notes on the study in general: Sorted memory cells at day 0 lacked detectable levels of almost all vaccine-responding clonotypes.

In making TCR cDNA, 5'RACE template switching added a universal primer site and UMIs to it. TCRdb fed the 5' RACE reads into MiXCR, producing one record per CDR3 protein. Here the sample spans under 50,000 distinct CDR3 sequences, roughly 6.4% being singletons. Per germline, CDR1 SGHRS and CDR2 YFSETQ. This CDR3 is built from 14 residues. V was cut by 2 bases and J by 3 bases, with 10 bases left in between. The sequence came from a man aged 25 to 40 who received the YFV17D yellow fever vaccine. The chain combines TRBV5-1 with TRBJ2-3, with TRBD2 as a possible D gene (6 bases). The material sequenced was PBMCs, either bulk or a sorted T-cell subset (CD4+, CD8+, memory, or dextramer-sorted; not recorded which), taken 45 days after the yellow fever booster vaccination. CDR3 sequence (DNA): TGCGCCAGCAGCTTTCGGGAGCCTACAGATACGCAGTATTTT. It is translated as CASSFREPTDTQYF.